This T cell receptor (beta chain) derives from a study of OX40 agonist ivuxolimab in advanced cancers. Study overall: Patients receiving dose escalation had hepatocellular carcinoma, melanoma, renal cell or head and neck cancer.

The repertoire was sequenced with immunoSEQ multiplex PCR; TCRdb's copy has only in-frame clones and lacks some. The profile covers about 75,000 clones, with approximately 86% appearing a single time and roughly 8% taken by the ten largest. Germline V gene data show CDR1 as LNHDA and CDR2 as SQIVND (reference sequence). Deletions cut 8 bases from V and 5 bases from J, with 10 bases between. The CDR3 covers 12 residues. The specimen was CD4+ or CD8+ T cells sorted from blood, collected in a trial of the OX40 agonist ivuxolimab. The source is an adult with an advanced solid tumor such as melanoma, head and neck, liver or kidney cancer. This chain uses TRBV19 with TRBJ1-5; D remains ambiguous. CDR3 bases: TGTGCCAGTGAGGCGGGTGATCAGCCCCAGCATTTT. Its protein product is CASEAGDQPQHF.